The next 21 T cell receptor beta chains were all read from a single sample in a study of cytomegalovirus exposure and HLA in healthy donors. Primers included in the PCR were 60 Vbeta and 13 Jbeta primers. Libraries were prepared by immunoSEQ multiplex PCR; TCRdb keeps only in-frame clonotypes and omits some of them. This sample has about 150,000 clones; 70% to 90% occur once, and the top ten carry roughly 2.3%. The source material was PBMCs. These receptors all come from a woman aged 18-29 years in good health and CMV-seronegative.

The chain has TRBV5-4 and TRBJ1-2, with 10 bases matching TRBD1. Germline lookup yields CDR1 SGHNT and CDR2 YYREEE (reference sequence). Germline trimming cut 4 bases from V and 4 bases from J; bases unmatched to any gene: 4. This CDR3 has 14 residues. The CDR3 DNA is TGTGCCAGCAGCCCGGACAGGGGGATCTATGGCTACACCTTC. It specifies CASSPDRGIYGYTF.

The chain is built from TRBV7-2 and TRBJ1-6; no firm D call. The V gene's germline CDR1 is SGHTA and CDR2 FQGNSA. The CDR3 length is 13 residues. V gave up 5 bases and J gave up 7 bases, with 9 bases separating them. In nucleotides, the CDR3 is TGTGCCAGCAGCGTACAGCCAAATTCACCCCTCCACTTT. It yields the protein CASSVQPNSPLHF. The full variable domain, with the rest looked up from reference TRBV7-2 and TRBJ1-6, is GAGVSQSPSNKVTEKGKDVELRCDPISGHTALYWYRQSLGQGLEFLIYFQGNSAPDKSGLPSDRFSAERTGGSVSTLTIQRTQQEDSAVYLCASSVQPNSPLHFGNGTRLTVT.

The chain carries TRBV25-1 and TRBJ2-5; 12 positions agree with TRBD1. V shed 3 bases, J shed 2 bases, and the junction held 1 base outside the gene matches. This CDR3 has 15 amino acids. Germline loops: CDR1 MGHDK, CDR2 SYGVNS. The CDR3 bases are TGTGCCAGCAGTGAGGGACAGGGGGCGCAAGAGACCCAGTACTTC. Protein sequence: CASSEGQGAQETQYF. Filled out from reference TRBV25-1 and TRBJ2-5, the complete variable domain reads EADIYQTPRYLVIGTGKKITLECSQTMGHDKMYWYQQDPGMELHLIHYSYGVNSTEKGDLSSESTVSRIRTEHFPLTLESARPSHTSQYLCASSEGQGAQETQYFGPGTRLLVL.

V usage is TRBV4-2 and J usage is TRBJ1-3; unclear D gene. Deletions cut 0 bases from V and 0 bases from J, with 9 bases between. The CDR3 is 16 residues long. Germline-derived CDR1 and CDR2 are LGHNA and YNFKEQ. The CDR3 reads CASSQEGASSGNTIYF. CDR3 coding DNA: TGTGCCAGCAGCCAAGAGGGAGCGAGCTCTGGAAACACCATATATTTT.

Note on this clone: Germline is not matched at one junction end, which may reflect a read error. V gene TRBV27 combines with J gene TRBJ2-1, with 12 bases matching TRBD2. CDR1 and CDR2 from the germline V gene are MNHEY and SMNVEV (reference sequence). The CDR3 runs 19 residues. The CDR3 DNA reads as TGTGTCAGCAGTTTATCTCCCTCCTTTCTAGCGGGGGGGAACAATGAGCAGTTCTTC. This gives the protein CVSSLSPSFLAGGNNEQFF.

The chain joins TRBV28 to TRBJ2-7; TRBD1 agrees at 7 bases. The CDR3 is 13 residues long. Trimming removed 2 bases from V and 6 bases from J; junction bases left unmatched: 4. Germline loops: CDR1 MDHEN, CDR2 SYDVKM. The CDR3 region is CASSLGQACEQYF. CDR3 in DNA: TGTGCCAGCAGTTTAGGACAGGCCTGCGAGCAGTACTTC.

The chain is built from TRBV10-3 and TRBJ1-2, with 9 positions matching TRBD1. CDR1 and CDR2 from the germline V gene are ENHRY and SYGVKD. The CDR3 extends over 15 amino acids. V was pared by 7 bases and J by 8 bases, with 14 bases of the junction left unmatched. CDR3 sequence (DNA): TGTGCCATCACCCGCACCCGACAGGGGGTAGAAGGCTACACCTTC. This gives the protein CAITRTRQGVEGYTF.

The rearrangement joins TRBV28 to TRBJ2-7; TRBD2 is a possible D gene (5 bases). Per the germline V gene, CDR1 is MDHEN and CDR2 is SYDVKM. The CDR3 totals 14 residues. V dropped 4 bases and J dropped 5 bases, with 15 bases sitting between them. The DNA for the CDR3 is TGTGCCAGCAGTTCCTTCTCCATCGGGGACGAGCAGTACTTC. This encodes CASSSFSIGDEQYF. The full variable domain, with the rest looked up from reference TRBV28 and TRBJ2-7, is DVKVTQSSRYLVKRTGEKVFLECVQDMDHENMFWYRQDPGLGLRLIYFSYDVKMKEKGDIPEGYSVSREKKERFSLILESASTNQTSMYLCASSSFSIGDEQYFGPGTRLTVT.

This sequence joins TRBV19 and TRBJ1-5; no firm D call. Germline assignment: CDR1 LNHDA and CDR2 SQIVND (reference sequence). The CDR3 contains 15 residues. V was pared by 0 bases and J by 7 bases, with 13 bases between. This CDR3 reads CASSIEEGSGQPQHF. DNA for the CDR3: TGTGCCAGTAGTATAGAAGAGGGCTCGGGGCAGCCCCAGCATTTT.

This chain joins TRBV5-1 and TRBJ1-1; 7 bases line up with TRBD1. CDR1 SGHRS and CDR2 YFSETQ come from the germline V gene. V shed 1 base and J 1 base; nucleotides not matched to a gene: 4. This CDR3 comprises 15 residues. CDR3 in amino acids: CASSLRTGGNTEAFF. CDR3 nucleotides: TGCGCCAGCAGCTTGAGGACAGGAGGGAACACTGAAGCTTTCTTT.

The CDR3: CASSYTVNTEAFF. The CDR3 DNA sequence: TGTGCCAGCAGTTACACAGTGAACACTGAAGCTTTCTTT. The rearrangement joins TRBV6-5 to TRBJ1-1; D gene uncertain. Trimming stripped 2 bases from V and 0 bases from J, with 4 bases between. Looked up from germline, CDR1 is MNHEY and CDR2 is SVGAGI. CDR3 length: 13 amino acids.

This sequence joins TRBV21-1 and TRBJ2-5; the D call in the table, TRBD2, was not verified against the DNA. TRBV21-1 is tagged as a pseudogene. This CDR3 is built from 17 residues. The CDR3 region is CASSKAQVAGGEETQYF. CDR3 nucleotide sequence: TGTGCCAGCAGCAAAGCTCAGGTAGCGGGAGGTGAAGAGACCCAGTACTTC.

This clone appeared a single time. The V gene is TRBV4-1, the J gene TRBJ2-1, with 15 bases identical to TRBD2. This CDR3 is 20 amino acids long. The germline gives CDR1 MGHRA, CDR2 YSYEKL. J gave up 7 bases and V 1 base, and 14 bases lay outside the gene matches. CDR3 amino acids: CASSQVFDSGTSGRRNEQFF. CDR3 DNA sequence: TGCGCCAGCAGCCAAGTCTTCGACTCCGGGACTAGCGGGAGGCGGAATGAGCAGTTCTTC.

The CDR3 region is CASSLISESSFNQPQHF. The CDR3 DNA reads TGTGCCAGCAGTTTAATTTCGGAGTCTTCGTTCAATCAGCCCCAGCATTTT. The V call is TRBV28, the J call TRBJ1-5; no definite D call. Germline CDR1 and CDR2: MDHEN and SYDVKM. With 2 bases removed from V and 3 bases from J, the gap between germline ends came to 17 bases. This CDR3 region has 17 residues.

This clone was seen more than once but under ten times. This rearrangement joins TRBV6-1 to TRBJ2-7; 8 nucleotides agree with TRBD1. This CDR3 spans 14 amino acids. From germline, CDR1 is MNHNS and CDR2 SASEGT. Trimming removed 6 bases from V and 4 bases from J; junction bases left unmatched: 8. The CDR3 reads CASRAGTGHYEQYF. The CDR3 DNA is TGTGCCAGCAGGGCCGGGACAGGCCATTACGAGCAGTACTTC.

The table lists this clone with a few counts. CDR3 sequence reads: CASSSQGVSYGYTF. The CDR3 coding sequence is TGTGCCAGCAGTTCACAGGGAGTGAGCTATGGCTACACCTTC. This chain links TRBV6-6 with TRBJ1-2, with a weak D call TRBD1 (6 bases). The V end was cut by 4 bases, the J end by 4 bases, with 13 bases between. The CDR3 totals 14 residues. Germline V gives CDR1 MNHNY, CDR2 SVGAGI (reference sequence).

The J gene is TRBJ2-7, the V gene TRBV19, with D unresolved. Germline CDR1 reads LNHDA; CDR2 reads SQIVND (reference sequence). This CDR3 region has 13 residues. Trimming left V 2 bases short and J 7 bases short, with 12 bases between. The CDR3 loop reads CASSITLSAEQYF. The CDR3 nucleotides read TGTGCCAGTAGTATAACTCTGAGCGCGGAGCAGTACTTC.

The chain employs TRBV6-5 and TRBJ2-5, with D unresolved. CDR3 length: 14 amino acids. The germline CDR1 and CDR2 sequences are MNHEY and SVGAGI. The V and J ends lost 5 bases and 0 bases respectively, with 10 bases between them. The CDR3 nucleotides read TGTGCCAGCAGTAGCCGACACGACCAAGAGACCCAGTACTTC. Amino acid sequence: CASSSRHDQETQYF.

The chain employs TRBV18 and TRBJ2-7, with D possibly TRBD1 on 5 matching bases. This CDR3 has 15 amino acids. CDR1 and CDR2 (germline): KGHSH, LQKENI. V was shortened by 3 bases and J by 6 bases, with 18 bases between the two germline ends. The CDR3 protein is CASSPTRAGLGEQYF. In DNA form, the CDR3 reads TGTGCCAGCTCACCCACCAGGGCAGGGTTGGGCGAGCAGTACTTC.

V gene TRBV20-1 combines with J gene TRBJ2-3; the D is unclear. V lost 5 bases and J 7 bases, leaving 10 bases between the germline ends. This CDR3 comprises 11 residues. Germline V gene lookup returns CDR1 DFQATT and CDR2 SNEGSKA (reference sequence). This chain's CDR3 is CSAVPLHTQYF. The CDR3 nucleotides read TGCAGTGCTGTACCACTTCATACGCAGTATTTT.

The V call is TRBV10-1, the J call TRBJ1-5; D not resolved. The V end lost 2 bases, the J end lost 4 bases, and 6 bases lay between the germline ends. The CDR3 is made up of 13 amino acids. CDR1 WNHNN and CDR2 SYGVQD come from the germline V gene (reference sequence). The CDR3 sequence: CASSERRNQPQHF. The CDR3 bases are TGCGCCAGCAGTGAGCGGCGGAATCAGCCCCAGCATTTT.